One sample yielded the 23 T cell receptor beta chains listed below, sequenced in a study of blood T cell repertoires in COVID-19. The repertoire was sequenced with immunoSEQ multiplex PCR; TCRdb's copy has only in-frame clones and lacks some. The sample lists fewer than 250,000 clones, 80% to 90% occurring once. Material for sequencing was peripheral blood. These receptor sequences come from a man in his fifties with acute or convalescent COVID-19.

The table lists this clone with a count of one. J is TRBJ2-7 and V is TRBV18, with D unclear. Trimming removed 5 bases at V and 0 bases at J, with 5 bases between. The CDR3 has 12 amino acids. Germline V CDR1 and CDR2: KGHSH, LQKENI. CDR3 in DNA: TGTGCCAGCTCAGTTAGCTCCTACGAGCAGTACTTC. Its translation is CASSVSSYEQYF. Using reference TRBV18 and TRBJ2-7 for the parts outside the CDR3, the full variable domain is NAGVMQNPRHLVRRRGQEARLRCSPMKGHSHVYWYRQLPEEGLKFMVYLQKENIIDESGMPKERFSAEFPKEGPSILRIQQVVRGDSAAYFCASSVSSYEQYFGPGTRLTVT.

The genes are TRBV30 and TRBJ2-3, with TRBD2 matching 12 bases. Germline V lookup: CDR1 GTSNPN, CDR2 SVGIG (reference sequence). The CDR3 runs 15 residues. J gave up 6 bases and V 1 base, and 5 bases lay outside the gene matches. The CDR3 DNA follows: TGTGCCTGGAGTGCGGGACTAGCGGGCGTGGATACGCAGTATTTT. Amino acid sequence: CAWSAGLAGVDTQYF.

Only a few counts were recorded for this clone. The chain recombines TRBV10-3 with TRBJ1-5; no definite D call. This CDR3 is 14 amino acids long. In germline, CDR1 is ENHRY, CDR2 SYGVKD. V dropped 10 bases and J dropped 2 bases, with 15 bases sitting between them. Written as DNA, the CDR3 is TGTGCCACGCGGCGAAGCGATGGCAATCAGCCCCAGCATTTT. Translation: CATRRSDGNQPQHF.

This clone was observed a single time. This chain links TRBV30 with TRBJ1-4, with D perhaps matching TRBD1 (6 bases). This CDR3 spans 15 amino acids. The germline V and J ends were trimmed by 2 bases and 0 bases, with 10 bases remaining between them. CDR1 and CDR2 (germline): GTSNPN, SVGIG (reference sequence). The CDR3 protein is CAWSKGGTTNEKLFF. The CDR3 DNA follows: TGTGCCTGGAGTAAAGGGGGAACAACTAATGAAAAACTGTTTTTT.

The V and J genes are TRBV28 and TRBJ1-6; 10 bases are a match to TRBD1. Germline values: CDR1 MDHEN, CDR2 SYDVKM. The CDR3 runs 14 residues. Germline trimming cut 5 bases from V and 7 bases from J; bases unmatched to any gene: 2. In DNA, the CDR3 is TGTGCCAGCAGTCCGGGACAGGGGAATTCACCCCTCCACTTT. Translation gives CASSPGQGNSPLHF.

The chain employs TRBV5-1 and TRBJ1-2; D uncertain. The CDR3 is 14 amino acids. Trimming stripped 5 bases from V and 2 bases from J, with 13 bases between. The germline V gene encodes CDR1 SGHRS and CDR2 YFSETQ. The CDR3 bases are TGCGCCAGCAGTCCTACGGGAGGGAACTATGGCTACACCTTC. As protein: CASSPTGGNYGYTF.

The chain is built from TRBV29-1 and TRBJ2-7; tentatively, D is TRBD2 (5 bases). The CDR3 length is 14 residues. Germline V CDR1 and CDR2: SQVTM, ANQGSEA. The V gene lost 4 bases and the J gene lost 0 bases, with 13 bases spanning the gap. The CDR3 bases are TGCAGCGTTGGGACTGGAAACCCCTCCTACGAGCAGTACTTC. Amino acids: CSVGTGNPSYEQYF.

In nucleotides, the CDR3 is TGTGCCACCAGTGCGGGGGAAACTAACTATGGCTACACCTTC. Its protein product is CATSAGETNYGYTF. This chain links TRBV24-1 with TRBJ1-2; TRBD1 might be the D (5 bases). CDR1 and CDR2 from the germline V gene are KGHDR and SFDVKD. This CDR3 region has 14 residues. V gave up 5 bases and J gave up 0 bases, with 9 bases separating them.

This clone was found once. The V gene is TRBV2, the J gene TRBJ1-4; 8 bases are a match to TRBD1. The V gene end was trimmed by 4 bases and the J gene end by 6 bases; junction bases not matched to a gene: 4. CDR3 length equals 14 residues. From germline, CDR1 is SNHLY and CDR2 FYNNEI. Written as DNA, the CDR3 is TGTGCCAGCAGTGTTCAGGGGGCGGATGAAAAACTGTTTTTT. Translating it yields CASSVQGADEKLFF.

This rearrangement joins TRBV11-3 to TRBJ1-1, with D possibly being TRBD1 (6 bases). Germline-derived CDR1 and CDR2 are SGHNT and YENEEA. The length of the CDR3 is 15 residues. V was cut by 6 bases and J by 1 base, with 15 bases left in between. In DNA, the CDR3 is TGTGCCAGCAGTTTCAGGGGCAGGGCGAACACTGAAGCTTTCTTT. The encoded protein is CASSFRGRANTEAFF.

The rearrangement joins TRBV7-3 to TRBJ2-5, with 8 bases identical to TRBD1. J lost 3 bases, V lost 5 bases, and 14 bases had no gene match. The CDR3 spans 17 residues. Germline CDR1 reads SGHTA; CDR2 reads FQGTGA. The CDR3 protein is CASSPRAGGAYKETQYF. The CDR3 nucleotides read TGTGCCAGCAGCCCCCGGGCAGGGGGCGCTTACAAAGAGACCCAGTACTTC.

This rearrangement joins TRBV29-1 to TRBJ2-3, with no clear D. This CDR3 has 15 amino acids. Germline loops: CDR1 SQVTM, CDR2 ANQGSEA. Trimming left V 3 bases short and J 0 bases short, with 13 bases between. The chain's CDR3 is CSVDPAFGSTDTQYF. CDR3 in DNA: TGCAGCGTTGACCCCGCCTTCGGGAGCACAGATACGCAGTATTTT.

The CDR3 nucleotides are TGTGCCAGTAGCCACGAGTACTCAGATACGCAGTATTTT. This encodes CASSHEYSDTQYF. This chain links TRBV19 with TRBJ2-3; D uncertain. Between the trimmed V and J ends, which lost 6 bases and 4 bases, there was a span of 11 bases. Germline assignment: CDR1 LNHDA and CDR2 SQIVND (reference sequence). This CDR3 region has 13 residues. Based on the CDR3 plus reference TRBV19 and TRBJ2-3, the full variable domain is DGGITQSPKYLFRKEGQNVTLSCEQNLNHDAMYWYRQDPGQGLRLIYYSQIVNDFQKGDIAEGYSVSREKKESFPLTVTSAQKNPTAFYLCASSHEYSDTQYFGPGTRLTVL.

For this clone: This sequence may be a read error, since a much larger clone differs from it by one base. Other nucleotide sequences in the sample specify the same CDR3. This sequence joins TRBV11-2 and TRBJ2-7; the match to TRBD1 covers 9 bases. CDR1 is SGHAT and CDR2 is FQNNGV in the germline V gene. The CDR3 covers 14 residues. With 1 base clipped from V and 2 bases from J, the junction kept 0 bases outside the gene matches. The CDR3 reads CASSLGTGAYEQYF. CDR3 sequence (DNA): TGTGCCAGCAGCTTAGGGACAGGGGCCTACGAGCAGTACTTC.

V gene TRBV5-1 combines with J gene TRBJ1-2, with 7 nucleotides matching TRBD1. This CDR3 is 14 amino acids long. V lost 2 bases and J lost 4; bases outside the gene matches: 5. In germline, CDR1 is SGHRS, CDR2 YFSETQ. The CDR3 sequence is CASSFRSGGYGYTF. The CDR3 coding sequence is TGCGCCAGCAGCTTTCGGTCAGGGGGCTATGGCTACACCTTC.

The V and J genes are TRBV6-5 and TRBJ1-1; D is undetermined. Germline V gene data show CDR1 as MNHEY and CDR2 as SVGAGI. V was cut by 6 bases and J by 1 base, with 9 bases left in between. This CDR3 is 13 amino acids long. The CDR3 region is CASRSQENTEAFF. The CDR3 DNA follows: TGTGCCAGCAGAAGCCAGGAGAACACTGAAGCTTTCTTT.

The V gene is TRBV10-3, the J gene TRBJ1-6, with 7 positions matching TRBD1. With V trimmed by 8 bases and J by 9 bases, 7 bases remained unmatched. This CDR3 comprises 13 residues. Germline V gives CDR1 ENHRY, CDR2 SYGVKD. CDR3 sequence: CAIRDSVSSPLHF. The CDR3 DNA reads TGTGCCATCCGGGACAGCGTCAGTTCACCCCTCCACTTT.

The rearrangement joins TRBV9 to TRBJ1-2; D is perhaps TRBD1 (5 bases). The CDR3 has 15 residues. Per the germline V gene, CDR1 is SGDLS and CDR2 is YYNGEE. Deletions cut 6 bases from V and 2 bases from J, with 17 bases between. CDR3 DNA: TGTGCCAGCACTACCGGGGAGGGACCGAACTATGGCTACACCTTC. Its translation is CASTTGEGPNYGYTF.

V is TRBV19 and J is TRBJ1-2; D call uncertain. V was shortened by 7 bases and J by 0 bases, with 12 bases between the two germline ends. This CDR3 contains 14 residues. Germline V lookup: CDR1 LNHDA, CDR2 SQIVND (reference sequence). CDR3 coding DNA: TGTGCCAGTACCACAGAGAGAGCTAACTATGGCTACACCTTC. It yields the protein CASTTERANYGYTF. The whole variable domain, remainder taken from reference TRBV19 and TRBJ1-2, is DGGITQSPKYLFRKEGQNVTLSCEQNLNHDAMYWYRQDPGQGLRLIYYSQIVNDFQKGDIAEGYSVSREKKESFPLTVTSAQKNPTAFYLCASTTERANYGYTFGSGTRLTVV.

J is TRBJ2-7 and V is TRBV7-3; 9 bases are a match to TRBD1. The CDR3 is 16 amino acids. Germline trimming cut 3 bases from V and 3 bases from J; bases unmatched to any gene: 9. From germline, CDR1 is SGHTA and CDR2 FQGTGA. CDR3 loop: CASSLGQGPNYYEQYF. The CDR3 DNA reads TGTGCCAGCAGCTTGGGACAGGGACCAAACTACTACGAGCAGTACTTC. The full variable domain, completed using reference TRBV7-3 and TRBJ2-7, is GAGVSQTPSNKVTEKGKYVELRCDPISGHTALYWYRQSLGQGPEFLIYFQGTGAADDSGLPNDRFFAVRPEGSVSTLKIQRTERGDSAVYLCASSLGQGPNYYEQYFGPGTRLTVT.

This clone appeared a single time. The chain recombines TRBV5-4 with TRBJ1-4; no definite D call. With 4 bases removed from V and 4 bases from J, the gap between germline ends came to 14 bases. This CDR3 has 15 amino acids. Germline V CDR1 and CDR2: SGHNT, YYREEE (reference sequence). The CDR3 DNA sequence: TGTGCCAGCAGCGGACGGGAAACCATTAATGAAAAACTGTTTTTT. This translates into CASSGRETINEKLFF.

In DNA, the CDR3 is TGCGCCAGCAGCTACTTCCCCCCGGGACAGGGTGGGGGTAACTATGGCTACACCTTC. It yields the protein CASSYFPPGQGGGNYGYTF. The chain employs TRBV10-2 and TRBJ1-2; 9 positions match TRBD1. Per germline, CDR1 WSHSY and CDR2 SAAADI. This CDR3 region has 19 residues. Losses at the gene ends were 6 bases for V and 1 base for J; bases not matched to a gene: 18.

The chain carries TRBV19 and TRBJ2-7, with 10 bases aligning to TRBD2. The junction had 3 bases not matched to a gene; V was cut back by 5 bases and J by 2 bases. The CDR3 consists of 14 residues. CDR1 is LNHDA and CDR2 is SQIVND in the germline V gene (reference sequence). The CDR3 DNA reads TGTGCCAGTAGTTTTAGCGGGAGGACCTACGAGCAGTACTTC. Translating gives CASSFSGRTYEQYF. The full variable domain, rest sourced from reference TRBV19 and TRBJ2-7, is DGGITQSPKYLFRKEGQNVTLSCEQNLNHDAMYWYRQDPGQGLRLIYYSQIVNDFQKGDIAEGYSVSREKKESFPLTVTSAQKNPTAFYLCASSFSGRTYEQYFGPGTRLTVT.